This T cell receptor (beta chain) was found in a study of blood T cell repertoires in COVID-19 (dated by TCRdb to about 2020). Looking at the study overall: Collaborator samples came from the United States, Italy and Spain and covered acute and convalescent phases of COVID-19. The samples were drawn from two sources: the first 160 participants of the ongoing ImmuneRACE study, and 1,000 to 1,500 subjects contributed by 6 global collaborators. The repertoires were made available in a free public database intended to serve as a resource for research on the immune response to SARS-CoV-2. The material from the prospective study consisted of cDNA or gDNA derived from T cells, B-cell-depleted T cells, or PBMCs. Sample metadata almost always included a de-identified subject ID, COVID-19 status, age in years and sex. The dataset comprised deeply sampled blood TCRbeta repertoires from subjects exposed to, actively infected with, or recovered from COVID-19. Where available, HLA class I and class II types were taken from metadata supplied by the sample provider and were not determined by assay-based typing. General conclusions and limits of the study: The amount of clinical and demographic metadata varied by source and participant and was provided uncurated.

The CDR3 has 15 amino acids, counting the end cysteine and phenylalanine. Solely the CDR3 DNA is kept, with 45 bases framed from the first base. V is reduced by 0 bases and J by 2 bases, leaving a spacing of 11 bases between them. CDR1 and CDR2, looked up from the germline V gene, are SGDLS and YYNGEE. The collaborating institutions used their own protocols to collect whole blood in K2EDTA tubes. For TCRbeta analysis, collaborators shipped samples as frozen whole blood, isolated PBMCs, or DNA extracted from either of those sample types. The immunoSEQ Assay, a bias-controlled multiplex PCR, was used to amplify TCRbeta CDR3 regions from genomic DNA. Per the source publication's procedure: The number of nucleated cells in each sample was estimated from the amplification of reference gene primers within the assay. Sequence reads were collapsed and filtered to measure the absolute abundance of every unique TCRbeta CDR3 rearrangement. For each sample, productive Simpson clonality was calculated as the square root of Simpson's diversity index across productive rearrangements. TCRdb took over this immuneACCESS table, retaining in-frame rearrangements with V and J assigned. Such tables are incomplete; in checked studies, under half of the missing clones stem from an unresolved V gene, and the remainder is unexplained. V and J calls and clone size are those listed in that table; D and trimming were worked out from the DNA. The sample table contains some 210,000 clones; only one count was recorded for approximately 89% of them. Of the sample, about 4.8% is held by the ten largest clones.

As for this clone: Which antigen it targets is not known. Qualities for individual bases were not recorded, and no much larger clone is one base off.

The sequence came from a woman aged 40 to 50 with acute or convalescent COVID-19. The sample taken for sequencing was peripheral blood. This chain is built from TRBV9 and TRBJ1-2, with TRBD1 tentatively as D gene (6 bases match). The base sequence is TGTGCCAGCAGCGTAGAGGGGGGGGCCAACTATGGCTACACCTTC. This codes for CASSVEGGANYGYTF.